This TCR beta chain was captured by sequencing in a study of blood T cell repertoires in COVID-19. Whole-study context: The origin of the acute and convalescent COVID-19 samples was the United States, Italy and Spain. In each case, the material was cDNA or gDNA derived from T cells, B-cell-depleted T cells, or PBMCs.

In the study's own analysis: Reference gene primer amplification gave nucleated cell count estimates. Using immunoSEQ multiplex PCR, the repertoire was profiled, and TCRdb retains in-frame clones only, with some absent. The V and J calls and clone size are taken from that table; D and trimming were inferred from the DNA. The table includes about 210,000 clones, 83% detected once. The CDR3 totals 15 residues. Germline CDR1 DFQATT, CDR2 SNEGSKA (reference sequence). Trimming took 3 bases from V and 5 from J; bases not matched to a gene: 9. The chain combines TRBV20-1 with TRBJ2-1; 8 nucleotides match TRBD2. The sample taken for sequencing was peripheral blood. The receptor was derived from a woman in her forties with active or convalescent COVID-19. The CDR3, as DNA: TGCAGTGCTAGTGGGTCGGGACTAGTAAACAATGAGCAGTTCTTC. It codes for CSASGSGLVNNEQFF.